Each of the 12 T cell receptor beta chains below was sequenced from the same sample in a study of tumor-infiltrating lymphocytes in primary liver carcinoma. It was unsorted whole blood that yielded blood RNA, and germline DNA was also extracted. The input was approximately 500 ng total RNA; TCR beta cDNA was made from it with a constant-region primer. It was through three nested multiplex PCR rounds of slightly modified ARM-PCR that TCR beta libraries arose. PCR rounds one and two used TRBV1-TRBV30 forward primers with a C-beta reverse primer for 10 cycles each. Via MiXCR, TCRdb re-called the multiplex PCR reads, giving one row per CDR3 protein. The sample records just over 300,000 distinct CDR3 sequences, 50% to 60% being singletons. Sequenced material: peripheral blood. All receptors derive from a woman in her twenties or thirties with primary liver carcinoma and hepatitis B virus infection.

In its sample, this clonotype was seen many times. Relative to the germline gene, one junction end is altered; a read error may explain this. The chain recombines TRBV6-1 with TRBJ2-6; D is unresolved. The CDR3 loop spans 13 amino acids. CDR1 and CDR2 from the germline V gene are MNHNS and SASEGT. The CDR3 here is CASSSSGANVLTF. In DNA form, the CDR3 reads TGCGCCAGCAGCTCTTCTGGGGCCAACGTCCTGACTTTC.

CDR3 sequence: CASSSRSGRTDTQYF. The CDR3 DNA is TGTGCCAGCAGCTCCCGGAGCGGGAGGACAGATACGCAGTATTTT. The chain couples TRBV7-9 to TRBJ2-3; 9 bases map to TRBD2. The J segment lost 3 bases and the V segment lost 4 bases, leaving 5 bases of the junction unmatched. The CDR3 has 15 amino acids. The germline V gene has CDR1 SEHNR and CDR2 FQNEAQ (reference sequence).

Comment on this clonotype: One end of the junction does not line up with germline, which may come from a read error. The V gene is TRBV4-2, the J gene TRBJ2-7; TRBD1 matches at 7 bases. Germline V gives CDR1 LGHNA, CDR2 YNFKEQ. This CDR3 has 13 amino acids. The CDR3 DNA is TGTACCAGCAGCGCTACAGGGGTTGGGGAGCAGTACTTC. It codes for CTSSATGVGEQYF.

Regarding this clonotype: This may arise from a read error, as a much more abundant clone is one base away. The chain has TRBV6-2 or TRBV6-3 and TRBJ1-3; TRBD1 might be the D (5 bases). Trimming took off 2 bases at V and 2 bases at J, with 13 bases between the two ends. This CDR3 contains 16 residues. Germline V gene lookup returns CDR1 MNHEY and CDR2 SVGEGT. The CDR3 region is CASSYVGLRTGNTIYF. The DNA of the CDR3 is TGTGCCAGCAGTTACGTGGGACTCCGAACTGGAAACACCATATATTTT.

The CDR3 sequence is CASSGGTEAFF. DNA for the CDR3: TGTGCCAGCAGTGGAGGGACTGAAGCTTTCTTT. The chain couples TRBV6-5 to TRBJ1-1; unclear D gene. CDR1 and CDR2 (germline): MNHEY, SVGAGI. The CDR3 contains 11 residues. With 5 bases removed from V and 5 bases from J, the gap between germline ends came to 6 bases.

As to this clonotype: The conserved phenylalanine or tryptophan is not found at the CDR3 terminus, so this likely reflects a read error. The J gene is TRBJ2-3, the V gene TRBV12-3 or TRBV12-4; D remains unclear. The CDR3 is 16 amino acids. The DNA for the CDR3 is TGTGCCAGCAGTTTAGTACTGGCGGCGTCAACAGATACACAGTATCTT. This gives the protein CASSLVLAASTDTQYL.

The CDR3 sequence: CASSLSSGISYNEQFF. The DNA for the CDR3 is TGTGCCAGCAGCTTGTCTAGCGGGATCTCCTACAATGAGCAGTTCTTC. This chain uses TRBV5-4 with TRBJ2-1; 9 bases line up with TRBD2. Germline V gene lookup returns CDR1 SGHNT and CDR2 YYREEE (reference sequence). The CDR3 consists of 16 residues. J was trimmed by 0 bases and V by 1 base; bases with no gene match: 2.

The J gene is TRBJ1-2, the V gene TRBV12-3 or TRBV12-4; D is uncertain. There are 14 residues in the CDR3. CDR3 sequence reads: CVGSLGPGIDGYTF. DNA of the CDR3: TGTGTCGGCAGTTTAGGCCCGGGAATTGATGGCTACACCTTC.

On this clonotype itself: A single base separates this from a much larger clone, so it may be a read error. The gene calls are TRBV6-5 and TRBJ2-3; D uncertain. Looked up from germline, CDR1 is MNHEY and CDR2 is SVGAGI. Trimming removed 10 bases at V and 1 base at J, with 12 bases between. The CDR3 runs to 13 residues. CDR3 in amino acids: CANITPGTDTQYF. CDR3 coding DNA: TGTGCCAACATCACCCCGGGCACAGATACGCAGTATTTT.

The chain employs TRBV5-5 and TRBJ1-1; D gene uncertain. V gave up 10 bases and J gave up 0 bases, with 13 bases separating them. The CDR3 consists of 13 residues. Germline V gives CDR1 SGHKS, CDR2 YYEKEE (reference sequence). Here the CDR3 reads CASGRLMNTEAFF. DNA for the CDR3: TGTGCCTCCGGGCGGCTCATGAACACTGAAGCTTTCTTT.

This clonotype was observed a handful of times. The gene calls are TRBV29-1 and TRBJ2-1, with TRBD2 matching 7 bases. From germline, CDR1 is SQVTM and CDR2 ANQGSEA. The CDR3 covers 15 residues. The V segment lost 4 bases and the J segment 2 bases; nucleotides outside the gene matches: 8. CDR3 amino acids: CSVGGRGGPYNEQFF. CDR3 coding DNA: TGCAGCGTTGGGGGACGGGGAGGGCCCTACAATGAGCAGTTCTTC.

The V and J genes are TRBV5-4 and TRBJ2-5; D remains unclear. The CDR3 totals 14 residues. V was trimmed by 0 bases and J by 3 bases, leaving 9 bases between them. Germline CDR1 and CDR2: SGHNT and YYREEE (reference sequence). CDR3 residues: CASSLDRAEETQYF. In DNA, the CDR3 is TGTGCCAGCAGCTTGGACCGGGCAGAAGAGACCCAGTACTTC.